These 20 T cell receptor beta chains were all obtained from the same sample, sequenced in a study of T cells in Graves' hyperthyroidism and ophthalmopathy. Researchers amplified the TCR beta CDR3 regions from RNA transcripts. The HTBI set primed first-round TCR CDR3 RT-PCR. One entry per CDR3 protein results from TCRdb running MiXCR on the multiplex PCR reads. In the table there are 350,000 or so distinct CDR3 sequences, 15% to 20% of which are singletons. Material: blood. The receptors derive from a woman between 40 and 55 years old with Graves' ophthalmopathy.

Ten or more counts support this clonotype. A clone one base away is much larger, so this may be a read error. The chain is built from TRBV7-8 and TRBJ2-5; a weak D match, TRBD2 (6 bases). The length of the CDR3 is 14 residues. Germline assignment: CDR1 SGHVS and CDR2 FQNEAQ. Written as DNA, the CDR3 is TGTGCCAGCAGCTTACGGGAGACCCAAGAGACCCAGCACTTC. The encoded protein is CASSLRETQETQHF.

In regard to this clonotype: This may be a read error: a much more frequent sequence differs by one nucleotide. This chain joins TRBV19 and TRBJ1-2; the D gene is possibly TRBD1 (5 bases). Germline V lookup: CDR1 LNHDA, CDR2 SQIVND (reference sequence). The V gene lost 5 bases and the J gene lost 6 bases, with 13 bases spanning the gap. The CDR3 is made up of 13 amino acids. This chain's CDR3 is CASSRGFSDGYTF. The CDR3 DNA reads TGTGCCAGTAGTCGGGGGTTTTCGGATGGCTACACCTTC.

This clonotype showed up many times. The V call is TRBV5-1, the J call TRBJ1-1; D remains unclear. The length of the CDR3 is 13 residues. V was pared by 4 bases and J by 5 bases, with 12 bases between. Germline loops: CDR1 SGHRS, CDR2 YFSETQ. The CDR3 reads CASSPNEWTEAFF. DNA of the CDR3: TGCGCCAGCAGCCCCAATGAGTGGACTGAAGCTTTCTTT.

This clonotype showed up just a few times. The junction and the germline gene differ at one end; a read error may be behind it. The chain employs TRBV28 and TRBJ1-2; the match to TRBD1 covers 7 bases. The CDR3 sequence is 14 residues long. The germline V gene encodes CDR1 MDHEN and CDR2 SYDVKM. This CDR3 is CASSLLGGGYGYTF. Written as DNA, the CDR3 is TGTGCCAGCAGCTTATTAGGGGGCGGTTATGGCTACACCTTC.

Many counts were recorded for this clonotype. This chain connects TRBV20-1 to TRBJ2-5; possibly TRBD2 for D (5 bases). The ends were cut back, 7 bases at V and 2 bases at J, with 20 bases in the middle. The CDR3 consists of 15 residues. Germline V lookup: CDR1 DFQATT, CDR2 SNEGSKA (reference sequence). For the CDR3, the DNA is TGCAGTGGAAAGGTCAGAGCGGAGGAACAAGAGACCCAGTACTTC. Translated, it gives CSGKVRAEEQETQYF.

The table lists this clonotype with many counts. CDR3: CASSLSGAGQPQHF. The CDR3 bases are TGTGCCAGCAGTTTAAGCGGGGCAGGTCAGCCCCAGCATTTT. J is TRBJ1-5 and V is TRBV6-2 or TRBV6-3, with a tentative D call TRBD1 (5 bases). CDR1 is MNHEY and CDR2 is SVGEGT in the germline V gene. With 4 bases removed from V and 6 bases from J, the gap between germline ends came to 13 bases. The CDR3 has 14 residues.

This clonotype has a count of ten or more. The chain couples TRBV20-1 to TRBJ1-1; D is uncertain. The germline V and J ends were trimmed by 1 base and 6 bases, with 9 bases remaining between them. In germline, CDR1 is DFQATT, CDR2 SNEGSKA (reference sequence). The CDR3 has 12 residues. CDR3 residues: CSARGGLAEAFF. CDR3 DNA sequence: TGCAGTGCTAGAGGAGGGTTGGCTGAAGCTTTCTTT.

This clonotype came up many times. The chain carries TRBV27 and TRBJ1-5, with D possibly TRBD1 on 5 matching bases. V was pared by 7 bases and J by 7 bases, with 17 bases between. Germline V gives CDR1 MNHEY, CDR2 SMNVEV (reference sequence). This CDR3 contains 14 residues. The CDR3: CASTPGFGDQPQHF. Here the CDR3 DNA reads TGTGCCAGCACACCAGGGTTTGGAGACCAGCCCCAGCATTTT.

This clonotype has at least ten counts. The chain combines TRBV6-1 with TRBJ1-5, with TRBD1 identical over 10 bases. Per the germline V gene, CDR1 is MNHNS and CDR2 is SASEGT. The ends lost 8 bases at V and 5 bases at J; junction bases unmatched: 9. There are 15 residues in the CDR3. The CDR3 protein is CASSSGTGEYQPQHF. CDR3 sequence (DNA): TGTGCCAGCTCATCCGGGACAGGGGAGTATCAGCCCCAGCATTTT.

The rearrangement uses TRBV7-9 and TRBJ2-7; no firm D call. V dropped 4 bases and J dropped 1 base, with 8 bases sitting between them. The CDR3 is made up of 13 amino acids. CDR1 and CDR2 from the germline V gene are SEHNR and FQNEAQ (reference sequence). Here the CDR3 DNA reads TGTGCCAGCAGCTACGACAATTCCTACGAGCAGTACTTC. Amino acids: CASSYDNSYEQYF.

Note on this clonotype: Its ends do not fully match the called genes, so a read error is possible. DNA of the CDR3: TGCCAGCTACCCATAGAGGGGATTTGGTGGGAGACCCAGTACTTC. This codes for CQLPIEGIWWETQYF. The J gene is TRBJ2-5, the V gene TRBV7-4; D is tentatively TRBD1 or TRBD2 (5 bases each). The CDR3 is 15 amino acids. Germline V gene lookup returns CDR1 SGHVT and CDR2 SQSDAQ.

The chain joins TRBV12-3 or TRBV12-4 to TRBJ1-1; 7 bases align to TRBD1. Trimming at V came to 6 bases and at J to 7 bases, leaving 8 bases not matched to a gene. The CDR3 length is 13 residues. The CDR3 coding sequence is TGTGCCAGCAGCCCAACAGGGGCCCGTGAAGCTTTCTTT. As protein: CASSPTGAREAFF.

This clonotype was counted ten times or more. V is TRBV28 and J is TRBJ1-2, with TRBD1 matching over 10 bases. Germline V lookup: CDR1 MDHEN, CDR2 SYDVKM. The CDR3 length is 12 residues. V lost 4 bases, J lost 8 bases, and 1 base stayed unmatched. CDR3 DNA sequence: TGTGCCAGCAGTTGGACAGGGGGAGGCTACACCTTC. Its translation: CASSWTGGGYTF.

Ten or more counts support this clonotype. The rearrangement uses TRBV28 and TRBJ1-1; D is unresolved. The V gene's germline CDR1 is MDHEN and CDR2 SYDVKM. This CDR3 is 14 amino acids long. Trimming took 8 bases from V and 3 from J, leaving 16 bases between them. CDR3 sequence (DNA): TGTGCCAGCGCTAAACAAGAGTGGGACACTGAAGCTTTCTTT. Translated, it gives CASAKQEWDTEAFF.

This clonotype was observed a handful of times. The chain has TRBV11-2 and TRBJ2-1, with D uncertain. The CDR3 runs 14 residues. Germline CDR1 and CDR2: SGHAT and FQNNGV. Deletions cut 3 bases from V and 0 bases from J, with 6 bases between. In DNA form, the CDR3 reads TGTGCCAGCAGCTTTTCCAACTCCTACAATGAGCAGTTCTTC. Its translation: CASSFSNSYNEQFF.

The table lists this clonotype with many counts. The J gene is TRBJ1-2, the V gene TRBV6-5; D possibly corresponds to TRBD1 (6 bases). V was cut by 6 bases and J by 7 bases, with 18 bases left in between. The CDR3 loop spans 14 amino acids. The germline V gene encodes CDR1 MNHEY and CDR2 SVGAGI. CDR3 sequence: CASRPLQGFRGYTF. CDR3 in DNA: TGTGCCAGCAGACCCCTACAGGGTTTCCGTGGCTACACCTTC.

This clonotype came up many times. CDR3 residues: CSVTFRGNTGELFF. The CDR3, as DNA: TGCAGCGTTACCTTCAGGGGGAACACCGGGGAGCTGTTTTTT. This chain links TRBV29-1 with TRBJ2-2; tentative D call: TRBD1 (6 bases). Germline-derived CDR1 and CDR2 are SQVTM and ANQGSEA. The CDR3 covers 14 residues. Trimming cost V 5 bases and J 1 base, with 11 bases left between them.

This clonotype was counted once. The chain recombines TRBV5-1 with TRBJ2-7, with TRBD2 identical over 11 bases. V lost 0 bases and J lost 5; bases outside the gene matches: 4. CDR3 length: 15 residues. Germline V CDR1 and CDR2: SGHRS, YFSETQ. In DNA, the CDR3 is TGCGCCAGCAGCTTGGGACGGACTAGCGGGCACGAGCAGTACTTC. Protein sequence: CASSLGRTSGHEQYF.

This clonotype was seen at least ten times. The rearrangement joins TRBV6-5 to TRBJ2-7; 8 nucleotides line up with TRBD2. The CDR3 loop spans 17 amino acids. Germline V gene data show CDR1 as MNHEY and CDR2 as SVGAGI. V trimming: 0 bases; J trimming: 4 bases; junction bases outside the gene matches: 11. CDR3 residues: CASSYSIGEREYYEQYF. The CDR3 DNA is TGTGCCAGCAGTTACTCGATAGGGGAGCGGGAGTATTACGAGCAGTACTTC.

In its sample, this clonotype was seen many times. J is TRBJ2-5 and V is TRBV7-8, with D perhaps matching TRBD1 or TRBD2 (5 bases each). Germline V lookup: CDR1 SGHVS, CDR2 FQNEAQ. V lost 8 bases, J lost 1 base, and 11 bases lay in between. The CDR3 runs to 13 residues. In DNA, the CDR3 is TGTGCCAGCCCACGGGGCGGCCAAGAGACCCAGTACTTC. Residues: CASPRGGQETQYF. The complete variable domain, with remaining parts taken from reference TRBV7-8 and TRBJ2-5, reads GAGVSQSPRYKVAKRGQDVALRCDPISGHVSLFWYQQALGQGPEFLTYFQNEAQLDKSGLPSDRFFAERPEGSVSTLKIQRTQQEDSAVYLCASPRGGQETQYFGPGTRLLVL.